These 3 T cell receptor beta chains were sequenced from one sample in a study of T cells in Graves' hyperthyroidism and ophthalmopathy. RNA transcripts were the template for amplifying TCR beta CDR3 regions. HTBI primers were used for first-round RT-PCR of the TCR CDR3. From the multiplex PCR reads, TCRdb called clonotypes with MiXCR, one entry per CDR3 protein. The repertoire includes more than 550,000 distinct CDR3 sequences, 15% to 20% of them detected once, and over 15% sits in the top ten. Material: blood. The source of these receptors is a woman between 50 and 59 years old with Graves' hyperthyroidism that later progressed to Graves' ophthalmopathy.

Many counts were recorded for this clonotype. The chain uses TRBV12-3 or TRBV12-4 and TRBJ2-4; TRBD2 is a possible D gene (6 bases). The CDR3 covers 15 residues. Trimming pared 2 bases from V and 0 bases from J, leaving 8 bases between. The DNA for the CDR3 is TGTGCCAGCAGTTTAATGGGACTAGCCAAAAACATTCAGTACTTC. As protein: CASSLMGLAKNIQYF.

This chain joins TRBV15 and TRBJ2-3; D not certain. The V gene's germline CDR1 is LNHNV and CDR2 YYDKDF (reference sequence). Between the trimmed V and J ends, which lost 5 bases and 0 bases, there was a span of 12 bases. The CDR3 extends over 15 amino acids. CDR3 DNA: TGTGCCACCAGCGATTTCACGGTTAGCACAGATACGCAGTATTTT. This sequence encodes CATSDFTVSTDTQYF.

This clonotype was seen repeatedly, ten times or more. The rearrangement links TRBV12-3 or TRBV12-4 to TRBJ1-2, with unresolved D. The length of the CDR3 is 11 residues. Trimming removed 4 bases from V and 6 bases from J, with 6 bases in between. CDR3 residues: CASSYHHGYTF. DNA for the CDR3: TGTGCCAGCAGTTACCACCATGGCTACACCTTC.